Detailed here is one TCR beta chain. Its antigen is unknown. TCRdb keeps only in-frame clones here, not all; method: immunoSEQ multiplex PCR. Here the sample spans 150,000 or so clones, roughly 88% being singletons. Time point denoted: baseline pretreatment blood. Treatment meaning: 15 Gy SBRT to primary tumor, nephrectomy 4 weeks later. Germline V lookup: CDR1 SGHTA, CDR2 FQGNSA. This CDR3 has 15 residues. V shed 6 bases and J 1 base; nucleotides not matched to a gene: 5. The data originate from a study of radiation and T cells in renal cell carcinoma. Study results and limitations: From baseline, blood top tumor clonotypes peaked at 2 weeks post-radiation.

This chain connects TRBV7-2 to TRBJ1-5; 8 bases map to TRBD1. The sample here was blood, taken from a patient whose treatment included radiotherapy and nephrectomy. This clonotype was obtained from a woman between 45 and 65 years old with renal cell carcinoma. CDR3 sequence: CASRVDRGSNQPQHF. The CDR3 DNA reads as TGTGCCAGCAGGGTCGACAGGGGAAGCAATCAGCCCCAGCATTTT.